This T cell receptor beta chain was sequenced in a study of blood T cell repertoires in COVID-19. Background on the study: Material from acute and convalescent COVID-19 was sourced from the United States, Italy and Spain.

Original analysis: The assay estimated nucleated cells by amplifying reference gene primers. Assay: immunoSEQ multiplex PCR; the TCRdb copy retains only in-frame clones and omits some. V and J calls and clone size come straight from that table; D and trimming were deduced from the DNA. The sample has 250,000 or so clones, more than 70% seen once; the top ten hold 0.75% to 1%. Per germline, CDR1 LNHDA and CDR2 SQIVND (reference sequence). Trimming cost V 4 bases and J 2 bases, with 9 bases left between them. The CDR3 spans 13 residues. V usage is TRBV19 and J usage is TRBJ2-7, with a possible D match to TRBD1 (5 bases). The material sequenced was peripheral blood. This receptor was taken from a woman aged 40-49 years who had recovered from COVID-19. The CDR3, as DNA: TGTGCCAGTAGTAGGGGCCAAGCCTACGAGCAGTACTTC. Amino acid sequence: CASSRGQAYEQYF.